The entry below gives a single T cell receptor beta chain sequence along with its context. This specimen comes from a study of T cells in narcolepsy. Profiled with immunoSEQ multiplex PCR; TCRdb holds only in-frame clones, not every one. The data hold around 31,000 clones, with about 77% observed a single time. Germline-derived CDR1 and CDR2 are SQVTM and ANQGSEA. Trimming at V came to 7 bases and at J to 1 base, leaving 6 bases not matched to a gene. The CDR3 has 14 residues. The J gene is TRBJ1-2, the V gene TRBV29-1, with 10 nucleotides matching TRBD1. The sequenced sample consisted of CD45RA- memory CD4+ T cells from PBMCs. The receptor was isolated from a human donor with narcolepsy. The CDR3 DNA reads TGCAGCGGAACAGGGACAGGGGATAACTATGGCTACACCTTC. This sequence encodes CSGTGTGDNYGYTF.